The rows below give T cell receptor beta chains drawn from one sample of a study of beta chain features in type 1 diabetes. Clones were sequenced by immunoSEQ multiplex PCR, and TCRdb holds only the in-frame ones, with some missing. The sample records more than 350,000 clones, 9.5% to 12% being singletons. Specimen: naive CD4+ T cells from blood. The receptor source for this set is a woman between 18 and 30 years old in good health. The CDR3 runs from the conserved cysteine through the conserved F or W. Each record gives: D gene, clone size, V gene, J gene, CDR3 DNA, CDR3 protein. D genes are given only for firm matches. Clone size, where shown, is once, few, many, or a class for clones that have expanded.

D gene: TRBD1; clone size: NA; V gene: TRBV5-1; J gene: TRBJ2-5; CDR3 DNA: TGCGCCAGCAGCTTCGGTGGGACAGTAAAAGAGACCCAGTACTTC; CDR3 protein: CASSFGGTVKETQYF
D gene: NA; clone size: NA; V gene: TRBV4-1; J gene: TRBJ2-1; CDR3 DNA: TGCGCCAGCAGTCCCCAGAGGGGGGCCGCCTACAATGAGCAGTTCTTC; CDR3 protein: CASSPQRGAAYNEQFF
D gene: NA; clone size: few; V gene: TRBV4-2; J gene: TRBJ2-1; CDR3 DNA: TGTGCCAGCAGCCAAAGCCTTCAGGGTTTCGGGCGTCCGCGGTTCTTC; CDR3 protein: CASSQSLQGFGRPRFF
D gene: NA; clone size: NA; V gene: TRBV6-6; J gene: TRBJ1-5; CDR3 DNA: TGTGCCAGCAGGGAGCTGAGAGGGCCTATACAGCCCCAGCATTTT; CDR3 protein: CASRELRGPIQPQHF
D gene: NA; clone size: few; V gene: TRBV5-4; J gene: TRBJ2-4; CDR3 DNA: TGTGCCAGCAGCTTGGGCCATAGATTAGCCAAAAACATTCAGTACTTC; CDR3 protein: CASSLGHRLAKNIQYF
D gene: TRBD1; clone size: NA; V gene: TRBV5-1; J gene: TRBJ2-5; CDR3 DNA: TGCGCCAGCAGCTACACAGGGGAAGAGACCCAGTACTTC; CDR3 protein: CASSYTGEETQYF
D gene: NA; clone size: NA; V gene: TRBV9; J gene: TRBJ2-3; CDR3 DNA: TGTGCCAGCAGCGCCGGCTCCGTCACAGATACGCAGTATTTT; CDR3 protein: CASSAGSVTDTQYF
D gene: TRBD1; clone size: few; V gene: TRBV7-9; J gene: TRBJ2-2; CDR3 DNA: TGTGCCAGCAGCTTGCAGGGGGCCACCGGGGAGCTGTTTTTT; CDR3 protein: CASSLQGATGELFF
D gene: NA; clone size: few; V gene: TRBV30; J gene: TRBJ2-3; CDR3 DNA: TGTGCCTGGAGTGTAAGGTCAGGGGGCACAGATACGCAGTATTTT; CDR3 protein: CAWSVRSGGTDTQYF
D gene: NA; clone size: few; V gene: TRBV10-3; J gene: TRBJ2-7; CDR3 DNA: TGTGCCATCAGTGTGGGGGGCGCGGGCTACGAGCAGTACTTC; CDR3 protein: CAISVGGAGYEQYF
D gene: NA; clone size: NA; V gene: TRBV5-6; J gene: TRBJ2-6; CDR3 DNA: TGTGCCAGCAGCTTTTTGCTTGGGGCCAACGTCCTGACTTTC; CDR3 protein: CASSFLLGANVLTF
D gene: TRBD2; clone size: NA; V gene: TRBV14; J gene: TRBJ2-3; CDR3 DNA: TGTGCCAGCAGCCAAGACTCCCTAGCGGGGGGGATCACAGATACGCAGTATTTT; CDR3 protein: CASSQDSLAGGITDTQYF
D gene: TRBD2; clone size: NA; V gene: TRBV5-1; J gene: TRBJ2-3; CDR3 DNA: TGCGCCAGCAGCTTGGGACGACTAGCGGACACAGATACGCAGTATTTT; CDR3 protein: CASSLGRLADTDTQYF
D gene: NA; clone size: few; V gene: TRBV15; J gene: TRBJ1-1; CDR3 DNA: TGTGCCACCAGCTACGAGGGGATGAACACTGAAGCTTTCTTT; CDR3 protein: CATSYEGMNTEAFF
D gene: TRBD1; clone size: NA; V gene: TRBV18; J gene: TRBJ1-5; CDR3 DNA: TGTGCCAGCTCACTGGGAAGGACAGGGGCCACTAATCAGCCCCAGCATTTT; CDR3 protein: CASSLGRTGATNQPQHF
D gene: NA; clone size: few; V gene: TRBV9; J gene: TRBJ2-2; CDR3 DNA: TGTGCCAGCAGCTTAAGCCCAGGGCATGCCGGGGAGCTGTTTTTT; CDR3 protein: CASSLSPGHAGELFF
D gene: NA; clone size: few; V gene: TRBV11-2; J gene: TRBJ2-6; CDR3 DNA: TGTGCCAGCAGCTTAGTAGCGGTTGGCTCTGGGGCCAACGTCCTGACTTTC; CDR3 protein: CASSLVAVGSGANVLTF
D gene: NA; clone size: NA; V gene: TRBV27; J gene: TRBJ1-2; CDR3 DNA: TGTGCCAGCAGTTTAATCGGTTCCCGAGGCTACACCTTC; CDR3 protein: CASSLIGSRGYTF
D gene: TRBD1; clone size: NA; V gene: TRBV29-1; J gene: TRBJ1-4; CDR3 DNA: TGCAGCGGGGGAGACAGGGGGCTTGAAAAACTGTTTTTT; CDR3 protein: CSGGDRGLEKLFF
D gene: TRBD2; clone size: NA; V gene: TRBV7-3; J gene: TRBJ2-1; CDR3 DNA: TGTGCCAGCAGCTTAGGGCCAAGCGGGAGTCAGAATGAGCAGTTCTTC; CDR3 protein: CASSLGPSGSQNEQFF
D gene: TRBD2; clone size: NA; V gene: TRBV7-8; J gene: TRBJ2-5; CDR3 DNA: TGTGCCAGCAGCTTAGTTGAGGCACTAGCGGGAACCCAGTACTTC; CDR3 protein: CASSLVEALAGTQYF
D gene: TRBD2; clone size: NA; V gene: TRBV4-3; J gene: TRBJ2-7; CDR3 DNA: TGCGCCAGCTCGACCGGGACTACCAGTTCCTACGAGCAGTACTTC; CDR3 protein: CASSTGTTSSYEQYF
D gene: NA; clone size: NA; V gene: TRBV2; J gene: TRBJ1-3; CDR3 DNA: TGTGCCAGCAGTGTAGAAGGGCACGGAAACACCATATATTTT; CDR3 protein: CASSVEGHGNTIYF
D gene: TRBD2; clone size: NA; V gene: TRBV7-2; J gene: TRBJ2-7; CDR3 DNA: TGTGCCAGCAGCCACCGGGGGGGCGGCTACAACTACGAGCAGTACTTC; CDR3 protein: CASSHRGGGYNYEQYF
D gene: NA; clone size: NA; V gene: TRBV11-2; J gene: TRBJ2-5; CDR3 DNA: TGTGCCAGCAGCGCCTCTAGGAGCTCGGAGACCCAGTACTTC; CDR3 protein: CASSASRSSETQYF
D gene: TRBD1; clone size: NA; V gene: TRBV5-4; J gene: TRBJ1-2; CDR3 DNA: TGTGCCAGCAGCTTGTTAACAGGGGCCGGCTATGGCTACACCTTC; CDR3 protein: CASSLLTGAGYGYTF
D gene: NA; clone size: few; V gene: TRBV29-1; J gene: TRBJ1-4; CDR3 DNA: TGCAGCGTGGCCACCTCAGGGACTGGTTTGGATGAAAAACTGTTTTTT; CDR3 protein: CSVATSGTGLDEKLFF
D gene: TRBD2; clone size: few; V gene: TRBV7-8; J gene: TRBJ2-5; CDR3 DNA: TGTGCCAGCAGCGGCCTTAAGGGAGGGGAAGGAGAGACCCAGTACTTC; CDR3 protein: CASSGLKGGEGETQYF
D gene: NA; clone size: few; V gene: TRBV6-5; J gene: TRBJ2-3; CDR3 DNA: TGTGCCAGCAGTTATAGTCCCTGGGGGGCAGATACGCAGTATTTT; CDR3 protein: CASSYSPWGADTQYF
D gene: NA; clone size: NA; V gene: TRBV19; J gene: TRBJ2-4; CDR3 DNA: TGTGCCAGTAGTACCGAGGGGTTCATTCAGTACTTC; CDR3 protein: CASSTEGFIQYF
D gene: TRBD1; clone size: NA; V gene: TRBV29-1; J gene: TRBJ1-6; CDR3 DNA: TGCAGCGCCCGGGGACAGGGAAATTCACCCCTCCACTTT; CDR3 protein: CSARGQGNSPLHF
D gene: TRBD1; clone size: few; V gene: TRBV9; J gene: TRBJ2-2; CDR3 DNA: TGTGCCAGCAGACGACAGGGGGCGAGCACCGGGGAGCTGTTTTTT; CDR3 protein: CASRRQGASTGELFF
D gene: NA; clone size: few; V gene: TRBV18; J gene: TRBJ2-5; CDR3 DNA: TGTGCCAGCTCACCTCGAGGAGTCCAAGAGACCCAGTACTTC; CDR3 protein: CASSPRGVQETQYF
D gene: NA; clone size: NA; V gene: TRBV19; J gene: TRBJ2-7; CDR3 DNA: TGTGCCAGTAGTATCTCAACAGGGTCCTCCTACGAGCAGTACTTC; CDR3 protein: CASSISTGSSYEQYF
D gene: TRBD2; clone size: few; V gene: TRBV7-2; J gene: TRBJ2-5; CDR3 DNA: TGTGCCAGCAGCTCCCACGGACTAGCGGAGGAAGAGACCCAGTACTTC; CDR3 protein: CASSSHGLAEEETQYF
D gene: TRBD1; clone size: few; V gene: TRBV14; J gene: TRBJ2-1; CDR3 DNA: TGTGCCAGCAGCCGACAGGGGCTGGTAGGGAATGAGCAGTTCTTC; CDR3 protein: CASSRQGLVGNEQFF
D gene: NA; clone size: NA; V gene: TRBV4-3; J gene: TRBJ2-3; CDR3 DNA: TGCGCCAGCAGCCAATTAGCGGCAGGGAGCACAGATACGCAGTATTTT; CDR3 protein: CASSQLAAGSTDTQYF
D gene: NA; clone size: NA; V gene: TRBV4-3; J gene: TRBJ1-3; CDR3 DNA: TGCGCCAGCAGCCTAGACGGGACTGCTGGAAACACCATATATTTT; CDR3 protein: CASSLDGTAGNTIYF
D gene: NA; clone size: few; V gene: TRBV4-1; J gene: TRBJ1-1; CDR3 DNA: TGCGCCAGCAGCCAACCAACACCGAACACTGAAGCTTTCTTT; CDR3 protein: CASSQPTPNTEAFF
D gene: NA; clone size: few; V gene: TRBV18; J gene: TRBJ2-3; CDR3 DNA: TGTGCCAGCTCACCGGCTCTGGGGGTCACAGATACGCAGTATTTT; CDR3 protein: CASSPALGVTDTQYF
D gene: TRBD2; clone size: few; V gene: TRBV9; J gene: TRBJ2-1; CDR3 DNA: TGTGCCAGCAGCGTACAGACTAGCGTCTACAATGAGCAGTTCTTC; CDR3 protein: CASSVQTSVYNEQFF
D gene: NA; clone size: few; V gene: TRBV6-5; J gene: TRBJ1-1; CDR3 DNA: TGTGCCAGCAGTACACAGACGAACACTGAAGCTTTCTTT; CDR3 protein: CASSTQTNTEAFF
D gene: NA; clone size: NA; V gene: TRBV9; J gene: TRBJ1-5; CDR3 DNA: TGTGCCAGCAGCGTAGAGGGGAATAGCAATCAGCCCCAGCATTTT; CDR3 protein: CASSVEGNSNQPQHF
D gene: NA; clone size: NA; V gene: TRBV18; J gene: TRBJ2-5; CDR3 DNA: TGTGCCAGCTCACCTTTTAGGGAGACCCAGTACTTC; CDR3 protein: CASSPFRETQYF
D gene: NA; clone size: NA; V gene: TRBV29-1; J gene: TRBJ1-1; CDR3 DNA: TGCAGCGTCGGGATGAACACTGAAGCTTTCTTT; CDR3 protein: CSVGMNTEAFF
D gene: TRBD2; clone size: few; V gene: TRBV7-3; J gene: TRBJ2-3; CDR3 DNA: TGTGCCAGCAGCCCAAAACTAGCGGGAGCGGCAGATACGCAGTATTTT; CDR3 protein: CASSPKLAGAADTQYF
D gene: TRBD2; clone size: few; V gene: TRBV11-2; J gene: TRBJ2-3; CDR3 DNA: TGTGCCAGCAGCTTTTCCGCGGGAGCAGATACGCAGTATTTT; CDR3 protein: CASSFSAGADTQYF
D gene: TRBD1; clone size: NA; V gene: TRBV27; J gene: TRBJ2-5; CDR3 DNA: TGTGCCAGCAGTCGCAACCTCTTAGGGGGCGGTGAGACCCAGTACTTC; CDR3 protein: CASSRNLLGGGETQYF
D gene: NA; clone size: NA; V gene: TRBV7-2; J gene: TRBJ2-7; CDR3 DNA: TGTGCCAGCAGGGCAGTTAGCTCCTACGAGCAGTACTTC; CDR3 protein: CASRAVSSYEQYF
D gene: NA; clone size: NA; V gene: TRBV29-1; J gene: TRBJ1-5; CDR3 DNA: TGCAGCGTCGGTGACTCCTATAGCAATCAGCCCCAGCATTTT; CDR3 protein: CSVGDSYSNQPQHF
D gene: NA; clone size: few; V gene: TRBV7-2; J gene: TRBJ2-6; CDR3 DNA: TGTGCCAGCAGCTTAGACTCTGGGGCCAACGTCCTGACTTTC; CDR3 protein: CASSLDSGANVLTF
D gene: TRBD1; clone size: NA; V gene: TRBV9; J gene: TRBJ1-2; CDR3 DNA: TGTGCCAGCAGCGTCGACAGGGGAGGATATGGCTACACCTTC; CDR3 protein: CASSVDRGGYGYTF